This TCR beta chain was captured in a study of T cells in localized non-small cell lung cancer (dated by TCRdb to between 2020 and 2021). Background for the entire study: T cell repertoires of more than 200 early-stage NSCLC patients were analyzed, with tumors being compared against uninvolved tumor-adjacent lungs. Of the NSCLC patients, approximately 130 were male and some 97 were female, and the mean age was around 66 years. All 250 or so NSCLC patients in the cohort were treatment-naive and had localized lung tumors that were resected.

As concerns this clone: This receptor's antigen is unknown. No qualities accompany the bases; no much larger clone lies one base away.

V is shortened by 10 bases, J by 4 bases, and the region joining them spans 25 bases. Including cysteine and phenylalanine, the CDR3 has 16 amino acids. Of all the DNA, just the CDR3 is kept, 48 bases in frame from base 1. CDR1 and CDR2, looked up from the germline V gene, are MDHEN and SYDVKM. General conclusions and limits of the study: A median of approximately 53 of the top 100 tumor clones turned up in the paired uninvolved adjacent lung, and 25 to 35 of those clones also ranked among the top 100 of that same adjacent lung. Higher blood T cell density associated with longer overall survival, while higher adjacent-lung clonality associated with shorter survival. Uninvolved tumor-adjacent lung showed the highest T cell clonality, higher than tumor, which suggests more focused antigenic responses in the uninvolved tumor-adjacent lung. Because the study design was exploratory, TCR variables were selected using unadjusted p-values without false-discovery rate correction. Because multi-region tumor sequencing was not performed, intratumor heterogeneity could not be ruled out.

TCR beta CDR3 regions were sequenced from DNA using the immunoSEQ Assay. The study's processing was this. T cell density was computed as TCR beta template counts normalized to usable DNA estimated by amplifying housekeeping genes. The preseqR package was used to estimate richness by extrapolating to 400,000 templates for PBMC samples and to 120,000 templates for tissue samples. Clonality was defined by subtracting Pielou's evenness from one. Tissue-enriched TCRs were identified by differential abundance testing using productive amino-acid clonotypes, minimum total count 5 and alpha 0.1. Repertoire overlap between compartments was quantified with the Jaccard Index and Morisita Overlap Index. GLIPH grouped TCR beta CDR3s together with public tetramer-defined viral CDR3s, and a viral motif had to include at least three viral sequences and show V-gene enrichment. TCRdb provides this immuneACCESS table in a form limited to in-frame rearrangements. Some clones are lacking; in checked studies, under half of them reflect an unresolved V gene, and why the rest are absent is not known. V and J calls and clone size come straight from that table; D and trimming were deduced from the DNA. The sample contains about 41,000 clones, roughly 83% of them found a single time. The ten top clones hold roughly 7.5% of the sample.

At diagnosis, peripheral blood, uninvolved tumor-adjacent lung and tumor were collected and stored as a combination of fresh-frozen and FFPE material. For TCR repertoire profiling, blood samples were analyzed in the form of peripheral blood mononuclear cells. The V and J genes are TRBV28 and TRBJ1-1; TRBD1 is possibly the D segment (6 matching bases). The sequence was obtained from a man between 35 and 75 years old with stage II lung adenocarcinoma. The sample here was PBMCs, taken before any cancer treatment. CDR3 sequence: CAIMGASKERGTEAFF. The nucleotides read TGTGCCATCATGGGGGCCAGTAAGGAAAGAGGCACTGAAGCTTTCTTT.